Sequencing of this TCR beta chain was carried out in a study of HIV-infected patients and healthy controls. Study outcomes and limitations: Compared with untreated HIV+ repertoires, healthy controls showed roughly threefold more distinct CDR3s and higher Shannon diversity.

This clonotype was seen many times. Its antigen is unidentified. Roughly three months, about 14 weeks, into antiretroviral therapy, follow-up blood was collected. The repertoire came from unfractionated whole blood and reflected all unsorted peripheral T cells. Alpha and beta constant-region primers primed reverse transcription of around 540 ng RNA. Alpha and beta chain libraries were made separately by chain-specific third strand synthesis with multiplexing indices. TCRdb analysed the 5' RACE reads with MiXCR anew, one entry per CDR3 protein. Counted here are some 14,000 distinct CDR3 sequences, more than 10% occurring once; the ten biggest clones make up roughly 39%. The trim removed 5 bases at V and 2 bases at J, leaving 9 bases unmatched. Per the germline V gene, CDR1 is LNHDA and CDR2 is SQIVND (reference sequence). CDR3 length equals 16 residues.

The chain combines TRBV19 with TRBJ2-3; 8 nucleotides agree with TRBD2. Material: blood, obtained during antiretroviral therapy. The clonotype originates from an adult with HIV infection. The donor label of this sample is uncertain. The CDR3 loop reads CASSSLKRGNTDTQYF. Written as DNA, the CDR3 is TGTGCCAGTAGTTCTCTCAAGCGGGGGAACACAGATACGCAGTATTTT.